This is a list of T cell receptor beta chains from one sample in a study of blood T cell repertoires in COVID-19. The data were produced by immunoSEQ multiplex PCR, yet TCRdb's version contains in-frame clones alone and is incomplete. The table lists about 200,000 clones, 88% of them singletons. The sequencing input was peripheral blood. The receptors were sampled from a man aged 18 to 30 with active or convalescent COVID-19. The CDR3 runs from the conserved cysteine through the conserved F or W. The D gene is left open where the match is weak. Clone size is shown for a subset of rows, as once, few, many or a class of expanded clone.

J: TRBJ2-1
V: TRBV12-3/TRBV12-4
size: -
D: -
DNA: TGTGCCAGCAGTTTAGCGCTAGCTGGCGAGCAGTTCTTC
CDR3: CASSLALAGEQFF

J: TRBJ2-5
V: TRBV7-2
size: -
D: TRBD2
DNA: TGTGCCAGCAGCTCCCCGGGACTAGCGGTCCAAGAGACCCAGTACTTC
CDR3: CASSSPGLAVQETQYF

J: TRBJ1-1
V: TRBV6-5
size: -
D: -
DNA: TGTGCCAGCAGTCCGCGGGGGCTGAGGACTGAAGCTTTCTTT
CDR3: CASSPRGLRTEAFF

J: TRBJ1-5
V: TRBV28
size: -
D: -
DNA: TGTGCCAGCAGTCCCCCCCGGGGGGACAATCAGCCCCAGCATTTT
CDR3: CASSPPRGDNQPQHF

J: TRBJ2-3
V: TRBV3-1/TRBV3-2
size: -
D: TRBD2
DNA: TGTGCCAGCACCCCAACGCGGGGGGCAAGCACAGATACGCAGTATTTT
CDR3: CASTPTRGASTDTQYF

J: TRBJ2-4
V: TRBV5-1
size: -
D: TRBD1
DNA: TGCGCCAGCAGCCAGGACAGGGAAGGAAACATTCAGTACTTC
CDR3: CASSQDREGNIQYF

J: TRBJ2-3
V: TRBV9
size: -
D: TRBD2
DNA: TGTGCCAGCAGCCAACGAGGACTAGACACAGATACGCAGTATTTT
CDR3: CASSQRGLDTDTQYF

J: TRBJ1-4
V: TRBV5-1
size: -
D: TRBD1
DNA: TGCGCCAGCAGCCATGGAACAGGGGATGAAAAACTGTTTTTT
CDR3: CASSHGTGDEKLFF

J: TRBJ1-3
V: TRBV2
size: -
D: -
DNA: TGTGCCAGTGTTACCCCGGAGGGAGGTTCTAACACCATATATTTT
CDR3: CASVTPEGGSNTIYF

J: TRBJ2-1
V: TRBV3-1/TRBV3-2
size: -
D: TRBD2
DNA: TGTGCCAGCAGCCAAGACTTAGCGGGCGGGTACAATGAGCAGTTCTTC
CDR3: CASSQDLAGGYNEQFF

J: TRBJ2-3
V: TRBV4-2
size: -
D: -
DNA: TGTGCCAGCAGCCCCCGGGAGCCCGCAGATACGCAGTATTTT
CDR3: CASSPREPADTQYF

J: TRBJ2-1
V: TRBV12-5
size: -
D: -
DNA: TGTGCTAGTGGTTTGGGAGAGGGAGTTTACAATGAGCAGTTCTTC
CDR3: CASGLGEGVYNEQFF

J: TRBJ2-7
V: TRBV3-1/TRBV3-2
size: -
D: TRBD2
DNA: TGTGCCAGCAGCCCTCAAGGGACTAGCGGGGGGTACGAGCAGTACTTC
CDR3: CASSPQGTSGGYEQYF

J: TRBJ1-6
V: TRBV19
size: few
D: -
DNA: TGTGCCAGTAGTTCAAGGACACTTAATTCACCCCTCCACTTT
CDR3: CASSSRTLNSPLHF

J: TRBJ1-1
V: TRBV6-5
size: -
D: TRBD1
DNA: TGTGCCAGCAGGCTGACAGGGGCCGCTGAAGCTTTCTTT
CDR3: CASRLTGAAEAFF

J: TRBJ2-7
V: TRBV7-3
size: -
D: -
DNA: TGTGCCAGCAGCCCAGACAAATTTTCCTACGAGCAGTACTTC
CDR3: CASSPDKFSYEQYF

J: TRBJ2-2
V: TRBV7-6
size: -
D: -
DNA: TGTGCCAGCAGCTTAGTATCCGGAGCGAACACCGGGGAGCTGTTTTTT
CDR3: CASSLVSGANTGELFF

J: TRBJ1-1
V: TRBV10-3
size: -
D: -
DNA: TGTGCCATCAGTGGCGACGGGAGACCTGAGGCTTTCTTT
CDR3: CAISGDGRPEAFF

J: TRBJ1-1
V: TRBV19
size: -
D: -
DNA: TGTGCCAGCGGTTTCGAGAACACTGAAGCTTTCTTT
CDR3: CASGFENTEAFF

J: TRBJ2-7
V: TRBV19
size: -
D: -
DNA: TGTGCCAGTAAAGGCACCAGGACGGGGGAGCAGTACTTC
CDR3: CASKGTRTGEQYF

J: TRBJ2-3
V: TRBV27
size: -
D: -
DNA: TGTGCCAGCAGTTTAAACAGGGTCGATACGCAGTATTTT
CDR3: CASSLNRVDTQYF

J: TRBJ1-2
V: TRBV18
size: -
D: -
DNA: TGTGCCAGCTCACCCGACCCGTACAGGACAGCTAACTATGGCTACACCTTC
CDR3: CASSPDPYRTANYGYTF

J: TRBJ1-2
V: TRBV6-5
size: -
D: TRBD1
DNA: TGTGCCAGCAAGACAGGGGGCGGTGGCTACACCTTC
CDR3: CASKTGGGGYTF

J: TRBJ2-3
V: TRBV19
size: -
D: TRBD2
DNA: TGTGCCAGTAGTCCGCGCCTAGCGGGGGGCACAGATACGCAGTATTTT
CDR3: CASSPRLAGGTDTQYF

J: TRBJ2-4
V: TRBV29-1
size: -
D: -
DNA: TGCAGCGTTGCGGTGGTAGATAAAAACATTCAGTACTTC
CDR3: CSVAVVDKNIQYF

J: TRBJ2-1
V: TRBV7-3
size: few
D: TRBD2
DNA: TGTGCCAGCAGCTTAACGGGAGGGTCGTATGAGCAGTTCTTC
CDR3: CASSLTGGSYEQFF

J: TRBJ1-2
V: TRBV27
size: -
D: -
DNA: TGTGCCAGCACCCCTAGGGGGGGGGTCAACTATGGCTACACCTTC
CDR3: CASTPRGGVNYGYTF

J: TRBJ2-6
V: TRBV5-6
size: -
D: -
DNA: TGTGCCAGCAGCCCCGTTGAGATATCTGGGGCCAACGTCCTGACTTTC
CDR3: CASSPVEISGANVLTF

J: TRBJ1-2
V: TRBV30
size: -
D: -
DNA: TGTGCCTGGAGTCGAAATCAGGGCGACTATGGCTACACCTTC
CDR3: CAWSRNQGDYGYTF

J: TRBJ2-3
V: TRBV9
size: once
D: -
DNA: TGTGCCAGCAGCGTACACGGGGATAAGGCAGATACGCAGTATTTT
CDR3: CASSVHGDKADTQYF

J: TRBJ2-3
V: TRBV29-1
size: -
D: -
DNA: TGCAGCGTTCTTAGGGGAGATACGCAGTATTTT
CDR3: CSVLRGDTQYF

J: TRBJ2-5
V: TRBV3-1/TRBV3-2
size: -
D: -
DNA: TGTGCCAGCAGCCCGACAGTACCTCAAGAGACCCAGTACTTC
CDR3: CASSPTVPQETQYF

J: TRBJ2-3
V: TRBV6-5
size: -
D: TRBD1
DNA: TGTGCCAGCAAATTAGACAGGGGGTCAGATACGCAGTATTTT
CDR3: CASKLDRGSDTQYF

J: TRBJ1-2
V: TRBV2
size: -
D: -
DNA: TGTGCCAGCAGTGAAGAGGGACATCGGGACTATGGCTACACCTTC
CDR3: CASSEEGHRDYGYTF

J: TRBJ2-4
V: TRBV6-6
size: -
D: -
DNA: TGTGCCAGCAGTTACGAAGGGGTTGGAAACATTCAGTACTTC
CDR3: CASSYEGVGNIQYF

J: TRBJ2-1
V: TRBV9
size: -
D: TRBD1
DNA: TGTGCCAGCAGCGTAGGCGAGGACAGGGGGAATAATGAGCAGTTCTTC
CDR3: CASSVGEDRGNNEQFF

J: TRBJ1-1
V: TRBV9
size: few
D: TRBD1
DNA: TGTGCCAGCAGCGCCACACAGGGGACTGAAGCTTTCTTT
CDR3: CASSATQGTEAFF

J: TRBJ1-4
V: TRBV2
size: -
D: TRBD1
DNA: TGTGCCAGCAGGTACAGGGGATTAAATGAAAAACTGTTTTTT
CDR3: CASRYRGLNEKLFF

J: TRBJ1-2
V: TRBV7-9
size: -
D: TRBD1
DNA: TGTGCCAGCAGCTCACAGGGGTATGGCTACACCTTC
CDR3: CASSSQGYGYTF

J: TRBJ2-2
V: TRBV5-1
size: once
D: -
DNA: TGCGCCAGCAGCTTCGGGGACACGAACACCGGGGAGCTGTTTTTT
CDR3: CASSFGDTNTGELFF

J: TRBJ2-7
V: TRBV27
size: once
D: TRBD1
DNA: TGTGCCAGCAGGCATCTAGGGGGCACTGAGCAGTACTTC
CDR3: CASRHLGGTEQYF